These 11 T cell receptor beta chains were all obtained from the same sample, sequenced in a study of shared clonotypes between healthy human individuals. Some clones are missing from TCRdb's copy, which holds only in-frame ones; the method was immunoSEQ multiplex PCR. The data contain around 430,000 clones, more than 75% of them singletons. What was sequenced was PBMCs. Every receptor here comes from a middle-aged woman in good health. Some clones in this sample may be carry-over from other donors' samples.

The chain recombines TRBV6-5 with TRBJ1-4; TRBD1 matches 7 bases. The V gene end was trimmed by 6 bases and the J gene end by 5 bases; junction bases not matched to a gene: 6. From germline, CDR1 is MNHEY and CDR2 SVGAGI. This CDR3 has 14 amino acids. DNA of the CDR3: TGTGCCAGCAGGACAGGGTCGTCGAATGAAAAACTGTTTTTT. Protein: CASRTGSSNEKLFF.

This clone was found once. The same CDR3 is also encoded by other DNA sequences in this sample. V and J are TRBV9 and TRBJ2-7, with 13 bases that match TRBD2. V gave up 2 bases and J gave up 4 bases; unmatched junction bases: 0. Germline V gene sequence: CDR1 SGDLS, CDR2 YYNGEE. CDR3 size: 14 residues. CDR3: CASSVGLAGYEQYF. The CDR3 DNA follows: TGTGCCAGCAGCGTGGGACTAGCGGGATACGAGCAGTACTTC.

CDR3 sequence reads: CASTPKDTQYF. Here the CDR3 DNA reads TGTGCCAGCACCCCGAAAGATACGCAGTATTTT. V gene TRBV7-9 combines with J gene TRBJ2-3; D is uncertain. V lost 7 bases, J lost 5 bases, and 7 bases lay in between. Germline loops: CDR1 SEHNR, CDR2 FQNEAQ (reference sequence). The CDR3 consists of 11 residues.

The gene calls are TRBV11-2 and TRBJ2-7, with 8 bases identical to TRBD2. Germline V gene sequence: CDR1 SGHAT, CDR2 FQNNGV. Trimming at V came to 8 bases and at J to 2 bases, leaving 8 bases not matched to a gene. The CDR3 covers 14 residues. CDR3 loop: CASGRLAGTYEQYF. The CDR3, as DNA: TGTGCCAGCGGAAGATTAGCGGGAACCTACGAGCAGTACTTC.

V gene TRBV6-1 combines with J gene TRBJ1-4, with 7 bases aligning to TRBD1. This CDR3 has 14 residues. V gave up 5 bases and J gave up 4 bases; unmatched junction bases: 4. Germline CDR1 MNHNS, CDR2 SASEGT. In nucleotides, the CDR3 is TGTGCCAGCAGTTCAGGGGGGTATAATGAAAAACTGTTTTTT. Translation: CASSSGGYNEKLFF.

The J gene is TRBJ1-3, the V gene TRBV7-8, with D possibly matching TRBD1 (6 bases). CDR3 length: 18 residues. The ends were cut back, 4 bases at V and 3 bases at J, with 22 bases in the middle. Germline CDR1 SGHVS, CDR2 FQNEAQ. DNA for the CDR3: TGTGCCAGCAGCTCCATATTGGGAGGGGGGGCTTTTGGAAACACCATATATTTT. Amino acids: CASSSILGGGAFGNTIYF. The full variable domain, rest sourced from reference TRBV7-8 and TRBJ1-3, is GAGVSQSPRYKVAKRGQDVALRCDPISGHVSLFWYQQALGQGPEFLTYFQNEAQLDKSGLPSDRFFAERPEGSVSTLKIQRTQQEDSAVYLCASSSILGGGAFGNTIYFGEGSWLTVV.

The CDR3 spells CASSFVGLASDEQYF. CDR3 sequence (DNA): TGTGCCAGCAGTTTCGTGGGACTAGCGAGCGACGAGCAGTACTTC. The chain has TRBV27 and TRBJ2-7; 10 nucleotides line up with TRBD2. Germline V gene data show CDR1 as MNHEY and CDR2 as SMNVEV (reference sequence). V lost 3 bases to trimming and J lost 5 bases; unmatched junction nucleotides: 7. CDR3 size: 15 residues.

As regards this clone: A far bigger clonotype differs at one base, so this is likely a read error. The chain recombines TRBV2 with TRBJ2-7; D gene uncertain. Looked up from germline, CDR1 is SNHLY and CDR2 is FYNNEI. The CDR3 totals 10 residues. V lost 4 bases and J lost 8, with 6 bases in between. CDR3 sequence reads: CASSGAKQYF. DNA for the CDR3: TGTGCCAGCAGTGGGGCGAAGCAGTACTTC.

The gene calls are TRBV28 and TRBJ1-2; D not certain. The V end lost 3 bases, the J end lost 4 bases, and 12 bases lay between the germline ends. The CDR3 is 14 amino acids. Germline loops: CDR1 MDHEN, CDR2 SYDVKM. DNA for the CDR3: TGTGCCAGCAGTTTCGGTTTGGGGTCCTATGGCTACACCTTC. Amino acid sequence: CASSFGLGSYGYTF.

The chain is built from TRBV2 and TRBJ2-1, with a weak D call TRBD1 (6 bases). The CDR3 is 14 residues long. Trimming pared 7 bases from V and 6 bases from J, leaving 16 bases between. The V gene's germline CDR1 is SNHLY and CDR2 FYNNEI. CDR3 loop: CASKKLQGGNEQFF. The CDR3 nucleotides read TGTGCCAGCAAAAAACTGCAAGGGGGCAATGAGCAGTTCTTC. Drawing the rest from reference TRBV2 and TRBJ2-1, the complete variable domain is EPEVTQTPSHQVTQMGQEVILRCVPISNHLYFYWYRQILGQKVEFLVSFYNNEISEKSEIFDDQFSVERPDGSNFTLKIRSTKLEDSAMYFCASKKLQGGNEQFFGPGTRLTVL.

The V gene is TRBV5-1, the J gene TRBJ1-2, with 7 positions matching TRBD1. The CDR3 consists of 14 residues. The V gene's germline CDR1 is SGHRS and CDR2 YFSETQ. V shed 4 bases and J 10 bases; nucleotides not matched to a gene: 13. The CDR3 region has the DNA TGCGCCAGCAGCCAGGGACAGTCTAGTGCCGACTACACCTTC. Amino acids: CASSQGQSSADYTF.